One sample yielded the 20 T cell receptor beta chains listed below, sequenced in a study of shared clonotypes between healthy human individuals. Generated by immunoSEQ multiplex PCR, the TCRdb table keeps only in-frame clones and is missing some. The table includes about 730,000 clones, 72% detected once. The sequenced material came from memory CD4+ T cells sorted from blood. Subset described: CD45RA-negative fraction. The origin of the receptors is a woman aged 25 to 39 in good health.

In the case of this clone: The same CDR3 arises from other DNA sequences in this sample as well. The chain uses TRBV6-4 and TRBJ2-6; D not resolved. Germline CDR1 MRHNA, CDR2 SNTAGT. This CDR3 spans 13 amino acids. The V gene lost 7 bases and the J gene lost 0 bases, with 4 bases spanning the gap. Written as DNA, the CDR3 is TGTGCCAGCAAAAGCTCTGGGGCCAACGTCCTGACTTTC. It is translated as CASKSSGANVLTF.

V usage is TRBV7-9 and J usage is TRBJ2-3; 7 bases map to TRBD1. CDR1 is SEHNR, CDR2 FQNEAQ, per germline (reference sequence). The CDR3 extends over 14 amino acids. V gave up 11 bases and J gave up 0 bases; unmatched junction bases: 8. CDR3 nucleotide sequence: TGTGCCGTCGAGGGGACAGAGAGCACAGATACGCAGTATTTT. This codes for CAVEGTESTDTQYF.

The chain uses TRBV18 and TRBJ2-7; 9 bases line up with TRBD2. The CDR3 spans 15 residues. The germline V gene has CDR1 KGHSH and CDR2 LQKENI. After removal of 2 bases from V and 4 bases from J, the junction contained 6 bases not matched to a gene. The CDR3 coding sequence is TGTGCCAGCTCACCAGCTAGCGGGACTATATACGAGCAGTACTTC. Residues: CASSPASGTIYEQYF.

About this clone itself: The sample holds other DNA sequences that translate to the same CDR3. The rearrangement links TRBV28 to TRBJ1-2, with D maybe TRBD1 (5 bases). The CDR3 sequence is 13 residues long. Germline CDR1 and CDR2: MDHEN and SYDVKM. The V and J ends lost 5 bases and 3 bases respectively, with 10 bases between them. DNA for the CDR3: TGTGCCAGCAGTCCTGGGACGGACTATGGCTACACCTTC. It yields the protein CASSPGTDYGYTF.

This clone has a count of ten or more. The chain uses TRBV28 and TRBJ1-2; 7 bases line up with TRBD1. Trimming at V came to 5 bases and at J to 1 base, leaving 7 bases not matched to a gene. This CDR3 is built from 15 residues. CDR1 is MDHEN, CDR2 SYDVKM, per germline. CDR3 DNA: TGTGCCAGCAGTCCCCCCGGGACAGTTAACTATGGCTACACCTTC. This encodes CASSPPGTVNYGYTF.

A few counts support this clone. CDR3 protein: CASSSQRDNEQFF. The CDR3 DNA sequence: TGTGCCAGCAGCTCCCAGCGGGACAATGAGCAGTTCTTC. The chain recombines TRBV7-9 with TRBJ2-1; D is perhaps TRBD2 (6 bases). The CDR3 runs 13 residues. CDR1 is SEHNR, CDR2 FQNEAQ, per germline (reference sequence). V was shortened by 4 bases and J by 5 bases, with 9 bases between the two germline ends.

The chain links TRBV15 to TRBJ1-5; D gene unclear. Trimming took 5 bases from V and 10 from J, leaving 21 bases between them. The CDR3 has 15 residues. Germline V lookup: CDR1 LNHNV, CDR2 YYDKDF (reference sequence). The CDR3 DNA reads as TGTGCCACCAGCGGAACAACAGTTGGACGAGGTCCCCAGCATTTT. This translates into CATSGTTVGRGPQHF.

The chain couples TRBV9 to TRBJ1-4; D perhaps matches TRBD1 (5 bases). There are 17 residues in the CDR3. V was trimmed by 3 bases and J by 4 bases, leaving 19 bases between them. Germline CDR1 and CDR2: SGDLS and YYNGEE. As DNA, the CDR3 is TGTGCCAGCAGCGCCCCCCCGGCACCGGGGCTTAATGAAAAACTGTTTTTT. Protein product: CASSAPPAPGLNEKLFF. The full variable domain, its missing parts supplied by reference TRBV9 and TRBJ1-4, is DSGVTQTPKHLITATGQRVTLRCSPRSGDLSVYWYQQSLDQGLQFLIQYYNGEERAKGNILERFSAQQFPDLHSELNLSSLELGDSALYFCASSAPPAPGLNEKLFFGSGTQLSVL.

V and J are TRBV6-1 and TRBJ1-2; 8 bases are shared with TRBD1. There are 13 residues in the CDR3. The V and J ends lost 7 bases and 7 bases, in that order; junction bases with no gene match: 8. Germline lookup yields CDR1 MNHNS and CDR2 SASEGT. CDR3 region: CASIQDRAGGYTF. CDR3 coding DNA: TGTGCCAGCATTCAGGACAGGGCTGGTGGCTACACCTTC.

The chain couples TRBV7-9 to TRBJ1-4; 9 nucleotides match TRBD1. This CDR3 comprises 16 residues. The V gene's germline CDR1 is SEHNR and CDR2 FQNEAQ (reference sequence). V was pared by 4 bases and J by 7 bases, with 10 bases of the junction left unmatched. CDR3 DNA sequence: TGTGCCAGCAGCTACATACAGGGGGCGATGGGTGAAAAACTGTTTTTT. This gives the protein CASSYIQGAMGEKLFF.

The rearrangement joins TRBV6-5 to TRBJ2-3, with 9 bases identical to TRBD1. Looked up from germline, CDR1 is MNHEY and CDR2 is SVGAGI. Trimming at V came to 3 bases and at J to 3 bases, leaving 4 bases not matched to a gene. This CDR3 is built from 15 residues. In DNA form, the CDR3 reads TGTGCCAGCAGTTATCGGGACAGGGTGACAGATACGCAGTATTTT. It specifies CASSYRDRVTDTQYF.

J is TRBJ2-6 and V is TRBV27; weak D call: TRBD1 (6 bases). Germline V gives CDR1 MNHEY, CDR2 SMNVEV (reference sequence). The V end was cut by 6 bases, the J end by 4 bases, with 10 bases between. CDR3 length: 14 residues. CDR3 nucleotides: TGTGCCAGCAGCCGCCAGGGGGGGGCCAACGTCCTGACTTTC. This sequence encodes CASSRQGGANVLTF.

The gene calls are TRBV7-2 and TRBJ2-1; 9 bases map to TRBD2. From germline, CDR1 is SGHTA and CDR2 FQGNSA. CDR3 length: 17 residues. J was trimmed by 4 bases and V by 4 bases; bases with no gene match: 11. DNA of the CDR3: TGTGCCAGCAGCTCAACCGGGGGACTAGCTTGGTACAATGAGCAGTTCTTC. Translating it yields CASSSTGGLAWYNEQFF. Supplemented by reference TRBV7-2 and TRBJ2-1, the full variable domain reads GAGVSQSPSNKVTEKGKDVELRCDPISGHTALYWYRQSLGQGLEFLIYFQGNSAPDKSGLPSDRFSAERTGGSVSTLTIQRTQQEDSAVYLCASSSTGGLAWYNEQFFGPGTRLTVL.

The chain couples TRBV30 to TRBJ2-7; 8 bases are a match to TRBD2. The junction had 6 bases not matched to a gene; V was cut back by 3 bases and J by 2 bases. Germline CDR1 is GTSNPN and CDR2 is SVGIG (reference sequence). The CDR3 contains 14 residues. The CDR3, as DNA: TGTGCCTGGAGGAGTAGCGGGAATACCTACGAGCAGTACTTC. It encodes CAWRSSGNTYEQYF.

The J gene is TRBJ2-1, the V gene TRBV21-1. TRBV21-1 is deemed a pseudogene. The CDR3 sequence is 15 residues long. CDR3 loop: CASSKVIRESSEQFF. CDR3 in DNA: TGTGCCAGCAGCAAAGTTATAAGAGAATCCAGTGAGCAGTTCTTC.

The chain is built from TRBV30 and TRBJ2-1, with D possibly called TRBD1 or TRBD2 (5 bases each). The germline V and J ends were trimmed by 4 bases and 6 bases, with 19 bases remaining between them. The CDR3 runs 15 residues. Germline CDR1 and CDR2: GTSNPN and SVGIG (reference sequence). The chain's CDR3 is CAWNPTGLGGNEQFF. For the CDR3, the DNA is TGTGCCTGGAACCCGACCGGACTTGGGGGCAATGAGCAGTTCTTC.

This sequence joins TRBV10-3 and TRBJ1-5; 9 bases agree with TRBD1. J lost 6 bases, V lost 5 bases, and 8 bases had no gene match. The germline V gene has CDR1 ENHRY and CDR2 SYGVKD. There are 15 residues in the CDR3. The CDR3 is CAISPGQGDRQPQHF. Here the CDR3 DNA reads TGTGCCATCAGTCCGGGACAGGGAGATCGTCAGCCCCAGCATTTT.

The V call is TRBV18, the J call TRBJ2-2; 7 bases fit TRBD1. The CDR3 is 11 amino acids. Trimming at V came to 8 bases and at J to 12 bases, leaving 6 bases not matched to a gene. Germline V lookup: CDR1 KGHSH, CDR2 LQKENI. CDR3 residues: CASADRDKLFF. The CDR3 nucleotides read TGTGCCAGCGCCGACAGGGACAAGCTGTTTTTT.

The V gene is TRBV5-1, the J gene TRBJ2-1; 10 bases match TRBD2. The CDR3 sequence is 16 residues long. The germline V gene has CDR1 SGHRS and CDR2 YFSETQ. Trimming removed 2 bases from V and 0 bases from J; junction bases left unmatched: 2. The CDR3 coding sequence is TGCGCCAGCAGCTTAAGGACTAGCGGCTCCTACAATGAGCAGTTCTTC. Its translation is CASSLRTSGSYNEQFF.

The chain uses TRBV5-6 and TRBJ1-4, with TRBD1 identical over 7 bases. The length of the CDR3 is 16 residues. The ends lost 2 bases at V and 3 bases at J; junction bases unmatched: 7. Per the germline V gene, CDR1 is SGHDT and CDR2 is YYEEEE. For the CDR3, the DNA is TGTGCCAGCAGCTTTCGAGGGGGCGCCGCTAATGAAAAACTGTTTTTT. This sequence encodes CASSFRGGAANEKLFF.